These T cell receptor beta chains were read from a single sample in a study of cytomegalovirus exposure and HLA in healthy donors. Measured with immunoSEQ multiplex PCR; TCRdb has only the in-frame clones, and not every one. Of 150,000 to 170,000 clones listed, over 70% are singletons. Sequencing was done on a sample of PBMCs. All receptors come from a man between 25 and 39 years old in good health and CMV-seronegative. The CDR3 runs from the conserved cysteine through the conserved F or W. Fields, in order: J gene, D gene, CDR3 length, V gene, clone size, CDR3 protein, CDR3 DNA. A D gene is named only where the DNA matches it firmly. Only some rows state a clone size, as once, few, many or a class for expanded clones.

j_call: TRBJ2-2; d_call: TRBD1; cdr3_length: 14; v_call: TRBV11-2; clone_size: once; cdr3_aa: CASTRDRNTGELFF; cdr3_nt: TGTGCCAGCACCCGGGACAGAAACACCGGGGAGCTGTTTTTT
j_call: TRBJ2-1; d_call: NA; cdr3_length: 15; v_call: TRBV28; clone_size: NA; cdr3_aa: CASRPDRGGGNEQFF; cdr3_nt: TGTGCCAGCCGCCCCGACAGGGGAGGGGGCAATGAGCAGTTCTTC
j_call: TRBJ2-7; d_call: NA; cdr3_length: 12; v_call: TRBV28; clone_size: NA; cdr3_aa: CASSLVGYEQYF; cdr3_nt: TGTGCCAGCAGTTTAGTCGGGTACGAGCAGTACTTC
j_call: TRBJ2-1; d_call: NA; cdr3_length: 16; v_call: TRBV4-2; clone_size: NA; cdr3_aa: CASSQDPTGPYNEQFF; cdr3_nt: TGTGCCAGCAGCCAAGATCCGACTGGTCCCTACAATGAGCAGTTCTTC
j_call: TRBJ2-7; d_call: TRBD1; cdr3_length: 15; v_call: TRBV7-7; clone_size: NA; cdr3_aa: CASSVGTGEGYEQYF; cdr3_nt: TGTGCTAGCAGCGTCGGGACAGGGGAAGGTTACGAGCAGTACTTC
j_call: TRBJ2-7; d_call: TRBD2; cdr3_length: 14; v_call: TRBV5-1; clone_size: few; cdr3_aa: CASSLPREGNEQYF; cdr3_nt: TGCGCCAGCAGCTTGCCGCGGGAGGGGAACGAGCAGTACTTC
j_call: TRBJ2-5; d_call: TRBD2; cdr3_length: 14; v_call: TRBV5-1; clone_size: NA; cdr3_aa: CASRLAGGPETQYF; cdr3_nt: TGCGCCAGCCGACTAGCGGGGGGGCCCGAGACCCAGTACTTC
j_call: TRBJ2-2; d_call: TRBD1; cdr3_length: 17; v_call: TRBV30; clone_size: NA; cdr3_aa: CAWSDFTGTGLSGELFF; cdr3_nt: TGTGCCTGGAGTGACTTCACCGGGACAGGGCTTTCCGGGGAGCTGTTTTTT
j_call: TRBJ2-1; d_call: NA; cdr3_length: 15; v_call: TRBV7-6; clone_size: NA; cdr3_aa: CASSLLQGSYNEQFF; cdr3_nt: TGTGCCAGCAGCTTATTGCAGGGCTCCTACAATGAGCAGTTCTTC
j_call: TRBJ2-7; d_call: TRBD1; cdr3_length: 15; v_call: TRBV11-2; clone_size: once; cdr3_aa: CASSARDRLSYEQYF; cdr3_nt: TGTGCCAGCAGTGCCCGGGACAGATTGTCCTACGAGCAGTACTTC
j_call: TRBJ2-1; d_call: NA; cdr3_length: 14; v_call: TRBV29-1; clone_size: NA; cdr3_aa: CSAHPRQSYNEQFF; cdr3_nt: TGCAGCGCCCACCCCCGACAGAGCTACAATGAGCAGTTCTTC
j_call: TRBJ1-1; d_call: NA; cdr3_length: 15; v_call: TRBV6-5; clone_size: NA; cdr3_aa: CASSYHRRVNTEAFF; cdr3_nt: TGTGCCAGCAGTTACCACAGGAGGGTGAACACTGAAGCTTTCTTT
j_call: TRBJ2-7; d_call: NA; cdr3_length: 17; v_call: TRBV6-1; clone_size: once; cdr3_aa: CASSEARTALLTYEQYF; cdr3_nt: TGTGCCAGCAGTGAAGCACGGACAGCCCTCCTTACCTACGAGCAGTACTTC
j_call: TRBJ1-5; d_call: NA; cdr3_length: 14; v_call: TRBV28; clone_size: NA; cdr3_aa: CASSNRVSNQPQHF; cdr3_nt: TGTGCCAGCAGCAACAGGGTCAGCAATCAGCCCCAGCATTTT
j_call: TRBJ1-1; d_call: NA; cdr3_length: 14; v_call: TRBV7-2; clone_size: NA; cdr3_aa: CASRTPGVEGEAFF; cdr3_nt: TGTGCCAGCAGGACCCCTGGCGTAGAGGGTGAAGCTTTCTTT
j_call: TRBJ2-3; d_call: TRBD1; cdr3_length: 14; v_call: TRBV5-1; clone_size: once; cdr3_aa: CASSLRKQGATQYF; cdr3_nt: TGCGCCAGCAGTTTGAGGAAACAGGGGGCTACGCAGTATTTT
j_call: TRBJ1-5; d_call: NA; cdr3_length: 13; v_call: TRBV28; clone_size: NA; cdr3_aa: CASRLDGNQPQHF; cdr3_nt: TGTGCCAGCAGACTAGACGGGAATCAGCCCCAGCATTTT
j_call: TRBJ1-5; d_call: NA; cdr3_length: 12; v_call: TRBV6-5; clone_size: few; cdr3_aa: CASSLQGQPQHF; cdr3_nt: TGTGCCAGCAGTTTACAGGGTCAGCCCCAGCATTTT
j_call: TRBJ1-2; d_call: NA; cdr3_length: 12; v_call: TRBV7-9; clone_size: NA; cdr3_aa: CASSLGGDGYTF; cdr3_nt: TGTGCCAGCAGCTTAGGGGGGGATGGCTACACCTTC
j_call: TRBJ1-3; d_call: NA; cdr3_length: 18; v_call: TRBV5-4; clone_size: NA; cdr3_aa: CASSQLGLGGYSGNTIYF; cdr3_nt: TGTGCCAGCAGCCAGCTTGGCTTGGGGGGTTACTCTGGAAACACCATATATTTT
j_call: TRBJ2-1; d_call: TRBD2; cdr3_length: 14; v_call: TRBV6-1; clone_size: few; cdr3_aa: CASSELAGGNEQFF; cdr3_nt: TGTGCCAGCAGTGAACTAGCGGGGGGCAATGAGCAGTTCTTC
j_call: TRBJ2-1; d_call: NA; cdr3_length: 11; v_call: TRBV9; clone_size: NA; cdr3_aa: CASSPSHEQFF; cdr3_nt: TGTGCCAGCAGCCCTAGCCATGAGCAGTTCTTC
j_call: TRBJ1-2; d_call: TRBD1; cdr3_length: 12; v_call: TRBV10-3; clone_size: NA; cdr3_aa: CATGDRANGYPF; cdr3_nt: TGTGCCACCGGGGACAGAGCGAATGGCTACCCCTTC
j_call: TRBJ2-6; d_call: NA; cdr3_length: 17; v_call: TRBV4-2; clone_size: NA; cdr3_aa: CASSQPQDSSGANVLTF; cdr3_nt: TGTGCCAGCAGCCAGCCACAGGATTCCTCTGGGGCCAACGTCCTGACTTTC
j_call: TRBJ2-7; d_call: TRBD1; cdr3_length: 15; v_call: TRBV7-2; clone_size: NA; cdr3_aa: CASSLIGTGRYEQYF; cdr3_nt: TGTGCCAGCAGCTTAATCGGGACAGGACGATACGAGCAGTACTTC
j_call: TRBJ2-3; d_call: TRBD1; cdr3_length: 16; v_call: TRBV14; clone_size: NA; cdr3_aa: CASSPGTGGRTDTQYF; cdr3_nt: TGTGCCAGCAGCCCAGGGACAGGGGGCAGGACAGATACGCAGTATTTT
j_call: TRBJ2-5; d_call: TRBD1; cdr3_length: 16; v_call: TRBV4-3; clone_size: NA; cdr3_aa: CASSQSWGQPQETQYF; cdr3_nt: TGCGCCAGCAGCCAAAGTTGGGGACAGCCACAAGAGACCCAGTACTTC
j_call: TRBJ2-1; d_call: NA; cdr3_length: 13; v_call: TRBV10-3; clone_size: NA; cdr3_aa: CAISESLVNEQFF; cdr3_nt: TGTGCCATCAGTGAATCGCTAGTCAATGAGCAGTTCTTC
j_call: TRBJ2-5; d_call: NA; cdr3_length: 12; v_call: TRBV6-5; clone_size: once; cdr3_aa: CASSRGSETQYF; cdr3_nt: TGTGCCAGCTCTAGGGGCTCGGAGACCCAGTACTTC
j_call: TRBJ2-5; d_call: NA; cdr3_length: 14; v_call: TRBV29-1; clone_size: NA; cdr3_aa: CSVEDWASRETQYF; cdr3_nt: TGCAGCGTTGAAGATTGGGCGTCGCGAGAGACCCAGTACTTC
j_call: TRBJ2-7; d_call: TRBD1; cdr3_length: 18; v_call: TRBV28; clone_size: NA; cdr3_aa: CAIKSPGQGIWSSYEQYF; cdr3_nt: TGTGCCATCAAAAGCCCGGGACAGGGTATTTGGAGCTCCTACGAGCAGTACTTC
j_call: TRBJ1-2; d_call: TRBD1; cdr3_length: 14; v_call: TRBV30; clone_size: once; cdr3_aa: CAWSEGTGGCGYPF; cdr3_nt: TGTGCCTGGAGTGAGGGGACAGGGGGCTGTGGCTACCCCTTC
j_call: TRBJ1-1; d_call: NA; cdr3_length: 13; v_call: TRBV30; clone_size: few; cdr3_aa: CAWQSTGNTEAFF; cdr3_nt: TGTGCCTGGCAGTCGACAGGGAACACTGAAGCTTTCTTT
j_call: TRBJ1-2; d_call: NA; cdr3_length: 11; v_call: TRBV20-1; clone_size: NA; cdr3_aa: CSARVQGGYTF; cdr3_nt: TGCAGTGCTAGGGTACAGGGTGGCTACACCTTC
j_call: TRBJ2-1; d_call: NA; cdr3_length: 15; v_call: TRBV5-1; clone_size: NA; cdr3_aa: CASSLATTSPNEQFF; cdr3_nt: TGCGCCAGCAGCTTGGCTACGACAAGCCCCAATGAGCAGTTCTTC
j_call: TRBJ2-2; d_call: TRBD2; cdr3_length: 18; v_call: TRBV4-2; clone_size: NA; cdr3_aa: CASSPRTGSGGSTGELFF; cdr3_nt: TGTGCCAGCAGCCCCAGGACCGGAAGCGGGGGGTCCACCGGGGAGCTGTTTTTT
j_call: TRBJ1-1; d_call: TRBD1; cdr3_length: 15; v_call: TRBV7-2; clone_size: NA; cdr3_aa: CASSLRGGVNTEAFF; cdr3_nt: TGTGCCAGCAGCTTAAGAGGGGGCGTGAACACTGAAGCTTTCTTT
j_call: TRBJ2-5; d_call: NA; cdr3_length: 13; v_call: TRBV6-5; clone_size: NA; cdr3_aa: CASVQRGTETQYF; cdr3_nt: TGTGCCAGCGTACAGAGGGGGACAGAGACCCAGTACTTC
j_call: TRBJ1-2; d_call: NA; cdr3_length: 14; v_call: TRBV7-2; clone_size: few; cdr3_aa: CASSAQTGNYGYTF; cdr3_nt: TGTGCCAGCAGCGCCCAGACAGGAAACTATGGCTACACCTTC
j_call: TRBJ1-1; d_call: NA; cdr3_length: 14; v_call: TRBV5-1; clone_size: NA; cdr3_aa: CASSLDRVDTEAFF; cdr3_nt: TGCGCCAGCAGCTTGGACAGGGTGGACACTGAAGCTTTCTTT
j_call: TRBJ2-5; d_call: NA; cdr3_length: 14; v_call: TRBV19; clone_size: NA; cdr3_aa: CASRNIGGQETQYF; cdr3_nt: TGTGCCAGTAGAAATATCGGGGGCCAAGAGACCCAGTACTTC
j_call: TRBJ2-3; d_call: TRBD2; cdr3_length: 16; v_call: TRBV6-1; clone_size: NA; cdr3_aa: CASSGTSGGLTDTQYF; cdr3_nt: TGTGCCAGCAGTGGGACTAGCGGGGGTCTCACAGATACGCAGTATTTT
j_call: TRBJ2-1; d_call: NA; cdr3_length: 15; v_call: TRBV27; clone_size: NA; cdr3_aa: CASRRTVSSYNEQFF; cdr3_nt: TGTGCCAGCAGAAGAACCGTGAGCTCCTACAATGAGCAGTTCTTC
j_call: TRBJ2-3; d_call: TRBD1; cdr3_length: 15; v_call: TRBV4-1; clone_size: few; cdr3_aa: CASSSRDRDTDTQYF; cdr3_nt: TGCGCCAGCAGCTCCCGGGACAGAGACACAGATACGCAGTATTTT
j_call: TRBJ2-7; d_call: NA; cdr3_length: 12; v_call: TRBV9; clone_size: NA; cdr3_aa: CASSSEETEQYF; cdr3_nt: TGTGCCAGCAGCTCCGAGGAAACCGAGCAGTACTTC
j_call: TRBJ2-1; d_call: TRBD1; cdr3_length: 15; v_call: TRBV7-2; clone_size: once; cdr3_aa: CASSSLGTGGNEQFF; cdr3_nt: TGTGCCAGCAGTTCCCTCGGGACAGGGGGGAATGAGCAGTTCTTC